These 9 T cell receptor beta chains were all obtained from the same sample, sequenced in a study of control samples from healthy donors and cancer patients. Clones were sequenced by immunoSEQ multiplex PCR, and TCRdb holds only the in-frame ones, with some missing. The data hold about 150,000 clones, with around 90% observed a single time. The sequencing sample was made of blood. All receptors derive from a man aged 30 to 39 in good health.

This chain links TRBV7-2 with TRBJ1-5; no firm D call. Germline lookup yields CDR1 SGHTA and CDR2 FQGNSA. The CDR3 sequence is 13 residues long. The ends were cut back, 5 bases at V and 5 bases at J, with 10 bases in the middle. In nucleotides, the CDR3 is TGTGCCAGCAGCACTGAGACCCATCAGCCCCAGCATTTT. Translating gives CASSTETHQPQHF.

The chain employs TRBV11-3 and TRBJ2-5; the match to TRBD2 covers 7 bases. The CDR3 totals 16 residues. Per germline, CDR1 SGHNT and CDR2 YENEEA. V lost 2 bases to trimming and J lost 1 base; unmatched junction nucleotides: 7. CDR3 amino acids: CASSLSSGLVQETQYF. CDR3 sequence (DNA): TGTGCCAGCAGCTTATCCAGCGGACTAGTCCAAGAGACCCAGTACTTC. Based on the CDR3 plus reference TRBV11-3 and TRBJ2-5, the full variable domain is EAGVVQSPRYKIIEKKQPVAFWCNPISGHNTLYWYLQNLGQGPELLIRYENEEAVDDSQLPKDRFSAERLKGVDSTLKIQPAELGDSAVYLCASSLSSGLVQETQYFGPGTRLLVL.

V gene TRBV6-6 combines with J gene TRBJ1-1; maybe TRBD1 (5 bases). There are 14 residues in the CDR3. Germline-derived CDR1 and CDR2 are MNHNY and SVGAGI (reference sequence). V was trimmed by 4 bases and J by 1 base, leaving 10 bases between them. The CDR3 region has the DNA TGTGCCAGCAGTTTCGCGACAGAGAACACTGAAGCTTTCTTT. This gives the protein CASSFATENTEAFF.

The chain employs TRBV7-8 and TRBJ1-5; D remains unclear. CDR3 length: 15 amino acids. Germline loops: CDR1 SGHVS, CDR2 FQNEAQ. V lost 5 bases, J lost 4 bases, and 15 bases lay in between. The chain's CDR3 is CASSPPPGGNQPQHF. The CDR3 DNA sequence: TGTGCCAGCAGCCCCCCCCCGGGTGGAAATCAGCCCCAGCATTTT.

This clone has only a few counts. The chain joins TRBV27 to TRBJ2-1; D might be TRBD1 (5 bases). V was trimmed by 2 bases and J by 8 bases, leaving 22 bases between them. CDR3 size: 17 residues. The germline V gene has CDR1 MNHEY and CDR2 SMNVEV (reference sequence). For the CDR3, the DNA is TGTGCCAGCAGTTTAGCAACGAACCCAGACAGTCCTTATGAGCAGTTCTTC. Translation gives CASSLATNPDSPYEQFF.

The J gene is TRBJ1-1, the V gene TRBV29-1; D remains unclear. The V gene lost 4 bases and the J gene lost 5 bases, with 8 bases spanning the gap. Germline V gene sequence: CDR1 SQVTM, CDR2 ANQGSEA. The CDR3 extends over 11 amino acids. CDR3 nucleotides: TGCAGCGTTGGGGAATGGACTGAAGCTTTCTTT. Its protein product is CSVGEWTEAFF.

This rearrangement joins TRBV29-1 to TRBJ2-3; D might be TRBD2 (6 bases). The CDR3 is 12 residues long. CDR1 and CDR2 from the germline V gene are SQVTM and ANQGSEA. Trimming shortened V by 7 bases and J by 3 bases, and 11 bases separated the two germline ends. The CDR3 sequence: CSAGDLTDTQYF. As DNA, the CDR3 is TGCAGCGCCGGGGACTTGACAGATACGCAGTATTTT.

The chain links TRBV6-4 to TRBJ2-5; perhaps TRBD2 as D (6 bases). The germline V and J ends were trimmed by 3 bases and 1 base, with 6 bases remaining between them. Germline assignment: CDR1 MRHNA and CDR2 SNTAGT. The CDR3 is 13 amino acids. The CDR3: CASSETSQETQYF. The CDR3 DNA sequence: TGTGCCAGCAGTGAGACTAGCCAAGAGACCCAGTACTTC.

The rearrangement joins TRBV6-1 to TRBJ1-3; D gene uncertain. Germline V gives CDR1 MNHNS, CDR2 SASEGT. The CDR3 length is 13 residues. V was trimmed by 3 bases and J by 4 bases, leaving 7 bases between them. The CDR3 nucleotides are TGTGCCAGCAGTGACGGGCCAGGAAACACCATATATTTT. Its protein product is CASSDGPGNTIYF.